What follows are 25 T cell receptor beta chains derived from one specimen sequenced in a study of PD-L1 blockade in urothelial cancer. Clones were read by immunoSEQ multiplex PCR, and TCRdb kept only the in-frame ones, dropping some. The sample includes tens of thousands of clones, approximately 90% of them seen just once. Sample: PBMCs, taken around atezolizumab (anti-PD-L1) treatment. Every receptor here comes from a man in his 60s with urothelial cancer.

The chain carries TRBV7-3 and TRBJ1-3; 9 bases are shared with TRBD1. CDR3 length equals 15 residues. Losses at the gene ends were 4 bases for V and 2 bases for J; bases not matched to a gene: 3. Germline loops: CDR1 SGHTA, CDR2 FQGTGA. In DNA, the CDR3 is TGTGCCAGCAGCTCCGGGACAGGGCCTGGAAACACCATATATTTT. As protein: CASSSGTGPGNTIYF.

This clone appeared a few times. The chain links TRBV27 to TRBJ1-1; TRBD1 is a possible D gene (5 bases). Trimming removed 3 bases from V and 6 bases from J, with 8 bases in between. This CDR3 has 12 residues. From germline, CDR1 is MNHEY and CDR2 SMNVEV (reference sequence). The CDR3 is CASSFLGAEAFF. CDR3 bases: TGTGCCAGCAGTTTTTTAGGGGCTGAAGCTTTCTTT.

The rearrangement uses TRBV6-5 and TRBJ1-2, with D perhaps TRBD1 (6 bases). This CDR3 has 15 residues. Trimming pared 6 bases from V and 8 bases from J, leaving 22 bases between. Germline CDR1 is MNHEY and CDR2 is SVGAGI. The CDR3 sequence is CASRVEYAGALGYTF. The CDR3 DNA sequence: TGTGCCAGCAGAGTGGAGTACGCGGGGGCGCTGGGCTACACCTTC.

The chain combines TRBV27 with TRBJ2-3; 11 nucleotides line up with TRBD2. The trim removed 1 base at V and 1 base at J, leaving 4 bases unmatched. Germline V gene sequence: CDR1 MNHEY, CDR2 SMNVEV (reference sequence). The CDR3 runs 17 residues. CDR3 in amino acids: CASSLYGSGGGTDTQYF. In nucleotides, the CDR3 is TGTGCCAGCAGTTTATACGGTAGCGGGGGGGGCACAGATACGCAGTATTTT.

The rearrangement joins TRBV9 to TRBJ1-6; D gene unclear. V was trimmed by 4 bases and J by 0 bases, leaving 14 bases between them. Per germline, CDR1 SGDLS and CDR2 YYNGEE. The CDR3 consists of 17 residues. The CDR3: CASSQTDGGSYNSPLHF. CDR3 nucleotides: TGTGCCAGCAGCCAGACGGACGGAGGCTCCTATAATTCACCCCTCCACTTT.

The chain carries TRBV19 and TRBJ2-7; TRBD1 matches at 9 bases. V dropped 4 bases and J dropped 5; count of bases not matched to a gene: 6. This CDR3 is built from 14 residues. CDR1 is LNHDA and CDR2 is SQIVND in the germline V gene (reference sequence). DNA for the CDR3: TGTGCCAGTAGTAGAGGACAGGGGAGGCACGAGCAGTACTTC. It is translated as CASSRGQGRHEQYF.

This chain's CDR3 is CASSFWDRLGNEQYF. In DNA, the CDR3 is TGTGCCAGCAGTTTCTGGGACAGGTTAGGCAACGAGCAGTACTTC. V gene TRBV27 combines with J gene TRBJ2-7; TRBD1 agrees at 8 bases. The junction had 9 bases not matched to a gene; V was cut back by 3 bases and J by 5 bases. The CDR3 loop spans 15 amino acids. Per the germline V gene, CDR1 is MNHEY and CDR2 is SMNVEV (reference sequence).

The chain has TRBV5-4 and TRBJ2-1; a weak D match, TRBD1 (6 bases). V was pared by 4 bases and J by 2 bases, with 13 bases between. The CDR3 spans 15 residues. Germline V gene lookup returns CDR1 SGHNT and CDR2 YYREEE (reference sequence). The CDR3 bases are TGTGCCAGCAGCCTCCATGGGGGCCCCTACAATGAGCAGTTCTTC. Protein: CASSLHGGPYNEQFF. The variable domain in full, with the rest retrieved from reference TRBV5-4 and TRBJ2-1, is ETGVTQSPTHLIKTRGQQVTLRCSSQSGHNTVSWYQQALGQGPQFIFQYYREEENGRGNFPPRFSGLQFPNYSSELNVNALELDDSALYLCASSLHGGPYNEQFFGPGTRLTVL.

The chain recombines TRBV11-2 with TRBJ1-4, with TRBD1 matching 10 bases. CDR3 length: 15 amino acids. Germline V CDR1 and CDR2: SGHAT, FQNNGV. V was pared by 6 bases and J by 6 bases, with 7 bases of the junction left unmatched. Here the CDR3 reads CASRRDRGSDEKLFF. DNA for the CDR3: TGTGCCAGCAGACGGGACAGGGGCTCTGATGAAAAACTGTTTTTT.

The V call is TRBV4-1, the J call TRBJ2-1, with TRBD1 matching 9 bases. Per germline, CDR1 MGHRA and CDR2 YSYEKL. Trimming at V came to 1 base and at J to 9 bases, leaving 7 bases not matched to a gene. The CDR3 runs to 15 residues. The CDR3 coding sequence is TGCGCCAGCAGCCAAGGGGTACAGGGGGCGTCTGAGCAGTTCTTC. Its translation is CASSQGVQGASEQFF.

This clone came up a few times. This chain connects TRBV18 to TRBJ2-7; 8 nucleotides match TRBD1. The germline CDR1 and CDR2 sequences are KGHSH and LQKENI. The CDR3 totals 14 residues. J lost 5 bases, V lost 6 bases, and 9 bases had no gene match. CDR3 amino acids: CASSRDRQFDEQYF. In nucleotides, the CDR3 is TGTGCCAGCTCCCGGGACAGGCAATTCGACGAGCAGTACTTC.

This clone was picked up a small number of times. The chain has TRBV10-2 and TRBJ2-7; 7 bases line up with TRBD1. V dropped 8 bases and J dropped 4; count of bases not matched to a gene: 11. Per the germline V gene, CDR1 is WSHSY and CDR2 is SAAADI. This CDR3 is built from 14 residues. The CDR3 spells CASVRGEGAYEQYF. CDR3 in DNA: TGCGCCAGCGTTCGGGGTGAGGGGGCGTACGAGCAGTACTTC.

The sample holds one count of this clone. CDR3 nucleotide sequence: TGTGCCTGGAGGAACCGGGACAGGGGTGGCTACACCTTC. It codes for CAWRNRDRGGYTF. The chain carries TRBV30 and TRBJ1-2; 10 bases are shared with TRBD1. Germline trimming cut 3 bases from V and 7 bases from J; bases unmatched to any gene: 5. In germline, CDR1 is GTSNPN, CDR2 SVGIG (reference sequence). The CDR3 contains 13 residues.

The V and J genes are TRBV19 and TRBJ2-1; possible D gene TRBD2, 6 bases. Germline CDR1 reads LNHDA; CDR2 reads SQIVND (reference sequence). V gave up 4 bases and J gave up 2 bases, with 9 bases separating them. The CDR3 is 14 amino acids. CDR3 bases: TGTGCCAGTAGTAGCGGGGCGACCTACAATGAGCAGTTCTTC. As protein: CASSSGATYNEQFF.

The chain joins TRBV7-9 to TRBJ2-5, with D perhaps matching TRBD2 (7 bases). The CDR3 is made up of 14 amino acids. V was shortened by 8 bases and J by 5 bases, with 18 bases between the two germline ends. The germline V gene has CDR1 SEHNR and CDR2 FQNEAQ (reference sequence). This CDR3 is CASSVDGGPETQYF. CDR3 nucleotides: TGTGCCAGCTCGGTCGACGGGGGGCCGGAGACCCAGTACTTC.

The genes are TRBV30 and TRBJ2-3; D call uncertain. Germline values: CDR1 GTSNPN, CDR2 SVGIG (reference sequence). Trimming shortened V by 0 bases and J by 6 bases, and 7 bases separated the two germline ends. The CDR3 is made up of 12 amino acids. The CDR3 sequence: CAWSVTVDTQYF. DNA of the CDR3: TGTGCCTGGAGTGTTACGGTGGATACGCAGTATTTT. Full variable domain (outside the CDR3, taken from reference TRBV30 and TRBJ2-3): SQTIHQWPATLVQPVGSPLSLECTVEGTSNPNLYWYRQAAGRGLQLLFYSVGIGQISSEVPQNLSASRPQDRQFILSSKKLLLSDSGFYLCAWSVTVDTQYFGPGTRLTVL.

The chain employs TRBV6-1 and TRBJ1-1; possible D gene TRBD1, 5 bases. Germline V gene sequence: CDR1 MNHNS, CDR2 SASEGT. Trimming stripped 7 bases from V and 4 bases from J, with 19 bases between. There are 15 residues in the CDR3. Here the CDR3 DNA reads TGTGCCAGCACTTTGGGGGGGGTTCGGATCACTGAAGCTTTCTTT. This gives the protein CASTLGGVRITEAFF.

The chain combines TRBV6-5 with TRBJ1-6, with D unclear. The CDR3 is 15 residues long. V dropped 7 bases and J dropped 5 bases, with 15 bases sitting between them. The V gene's germline CDR1 is MNHEY and CDR2 SVGAGI. The chain's CDR3 is CASKHPTGNNSPLHF. DNA of the CDR3: TGTGCCAGCAAGCACCCGACGGGTAATAATTCACCCCTCCACTTT.

This rearrangement joins TRBV18 to TRBJ2-5; 14 bases are a match to TRBD2. Trimming at V came to 3 bases and at J to 1 base, leaving 4 bases not matched to a gene. Germline V lookup: CDR1 KGHSH, CDR2 LQKENI. This CDR3 spans 17 amino acids. The CDR3 here is CASSPRTSGGTQETQYF. As DNA, the CDR3 is TGTGCCAGCTCACCCCGGACTAGCGGGGGGACCCAAGAGACCCAGTACTTC.

This rearrangement joins TRBV4-1 to TRBJ2-3; D perhaps matches TRBD2 (6 bases). The CDR3 contains 14 residues. The V and J ends lost 4 bases and 2 bases respectively, with 10 bases between them. CDR1 and CDR2 (germline): MGHRA, YSYEKL. CDR3 sequence: CASSRSGPTDTQYF. CDR3 DNA sequence: TGCGCCAGCAGCCGGAGCGGGCCCACAGATACGCAGTATTTT.

The genes are TRBV6-6 and TRBJ2-3; D unclear. Trimming took off 6 bases at V and 2 bases at J, with 12 bases between the two ends. Germline V gives CDR1 MNHNY, CDR2 SVGAGI (reference sequence). This CDR3 contains 14 residues. The CDR3 sequence: CASSDGIHTDTQYF. In DNA form, the CDR3 reads TGTGCCAGCAGCGATGGTATACACACAGATACGCAGTATTTT.

V is TRBV5-1 and J is TRBJ1-2; D call uncertain. V lost 5 bases and J lost 3, with 11 bases in between. There are 13 residues in the CDR3. CDR1 and CDR2 (germline): SGHRS, YFSETQ. The CDR3 sequence is CASREDSYYGYTF. CDR3 sequence (DNA): TGCGCCAGCAGAGAAGACTCCTACTATGGCTACACCTTC.

The V and J genes are TRBV11-2 and TRBJ2-3, with 8 bases aligning to TRBD1. The trim removed 1 base at V and 7 bases at J, leaving 4 bases unmatched. This CDR3 has 14 amino acids. Germline-derived CDR1 and CDR2 are SGHAT and FQNNGV. CDR3 region: CASSLVDRGYTQYF. For the CDR3, the DNA is TGTGCCAGCAGCTTAGTCGACAGGGGATATACGCAGTATTTT.

The chain is built from TRBV7-9 and TRBJ2-7; D might be TRBD2 (6 bases). The germline V gene encodes CDR1 SEHNR and CDR2 FQNEAQ (reference sequence). The ends were cut back, 8 bases at V and 4 bases at J, with 12 bases in the middle. The CDR3 length is 12 residues. The CDR3 is CASAGLLYEQYF. CDR3 DNA: TGTGCCAGCGCGGGACTTTTATACGAGCAGTACTTC.

The genes are TRBV7-2 and TRBJ2-7; TRBD2 might be the D (7 bases). Deletions cut 6 bases from V and 2 bases from J, with 14 bases between. Per the germline V gene, CDR1 is SGHTA and CDR2 is FQGNSA. This CDR3 is built from 14 residues. The CDR3: CASRRGGDTYEQYF. The CDR3 DNA reads as TGTGCCAGCAGAAGAGGGGGGGATACCTACGAGCAGTACTTC. The whole variable domain, remainder taken from reference TRBV7-2 and TRBJ2-7, is GAGVSQSPSNKVTEKGKDVELRCDPISGHTALYWYRQSLGQGLEFLIYFQGNSAPDKSGLPSDRFSAERTGGSVSTLTIQRTQQEDSAVYLCASRRGGDTYEQYFGPGTRLTVT.